The TCR beta chain under discussion was sequenced for a study of cytomegalovirus exposure and HLA in healthy donors. Study-level points and caveats: In a later analysis, TCR beta V- and J-gene trimming showed a link to a missense DCLRE1C variant. A list of 164 TCR beta chains associated with cytomegalovirus was given.

The CDR3 runs to 15 residues. Germline assignment: CDR1 SQVTM and CDR2 ANQGSEA. V was cut by 2 bases and J by 4 bases, with 17 bases left in between. With 60 Vbeta and 13 Jbeta primers, the PCR was carried out. This table comes from immunoSEQ multiplex PCR, and its TCRdb copy is limited to in-frame clones, with some not included. Altogether 100,000 to 150,000 clones are present, 77% being singletons, with the ten largest covering around 3.9%. As to this clone: Its antigen is unknown.

Sequencing was carried out using PBMCs. The source of this sequence is a human donor in good health. The V and J genes are TRBV29-1 and TRBJ1-2, with a weak D call TRBD1 (5 bases). The CDR3 DNA reads TGCAGCGTTGAATTGGGCAGGGTTTCGGGCTATGGCTACACCTTC. This codes for CSVELGRVSGYGYTF.